Shown below are 2 T cell receptor beta chains from a single sample sequenced in a study of T-cell reconstitution after alpha-beta-depleted transplantation in children. This sample's TCRbeta library carried unique molecular identifier barcodes. TCRdb processed the PCR reads anew with MiXCR; each CDR3 protein has one entry. This sample carries around 580,000 distinct CDR3 sequences, about 23% of them seen once, and the ten largest clones take 11% to 15%. This specimen consisted of PBMCs, mostly from graft donor cells, obtained 360 days after TCRalphabeta/CD19-depleted stem cell transplant. These receptor sequences come from a boy younger than two who had a stem cell transplant for acute myeloid leukemia, so the T cells may come from the graft donor.

The chain combines TRBV6-2 or TRBV6-3 with TRBJ1-2, with D tentatively TRBD1 (5 bases). CDR3 size: 14 residues. CDR1 is MNHEY and CDR2 is SVGEGT in the germline V gene. Deletions cut 2 bases from V and 8 bases from J, with 15 bases between. The CDR3 DNA is TGTGCCAGCAGTTACGCAGGGATAAGGAACGGCTACACCTTC. Encoded protein: CASSYAGIRNGYTF.

This sequence joins TRBV7-2 and TRBJ2-5; 10 nucleotides align to TRBD2. This CDR3 spans 15 amino acids. Germline lookup yields CDR1 SGHTA and CDR2 FQGNSA. J gave up 4 bases and V 5 bases, and 7 bases lay outside the gene matches. The CDR3 sequence: CASSGSGGRGETQYF. CDR3 sequence (DNA): TGTGCCAGCAGCGGTAGCGGGGGGCGTGGAGAGACCCAGTACTTC.